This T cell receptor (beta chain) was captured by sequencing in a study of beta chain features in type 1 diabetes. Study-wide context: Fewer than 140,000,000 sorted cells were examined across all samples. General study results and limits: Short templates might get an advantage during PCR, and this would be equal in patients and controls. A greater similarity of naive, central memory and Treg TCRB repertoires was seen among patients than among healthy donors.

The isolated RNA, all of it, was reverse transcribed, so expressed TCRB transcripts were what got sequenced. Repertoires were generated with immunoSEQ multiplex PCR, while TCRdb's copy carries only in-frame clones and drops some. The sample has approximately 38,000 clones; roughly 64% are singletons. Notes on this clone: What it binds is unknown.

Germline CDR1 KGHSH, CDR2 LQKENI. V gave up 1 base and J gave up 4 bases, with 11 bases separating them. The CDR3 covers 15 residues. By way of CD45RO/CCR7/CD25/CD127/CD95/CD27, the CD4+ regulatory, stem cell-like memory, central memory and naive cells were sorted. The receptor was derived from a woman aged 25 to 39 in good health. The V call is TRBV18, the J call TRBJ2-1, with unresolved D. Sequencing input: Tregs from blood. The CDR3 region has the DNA TGTGCCAGCTCACCACGATCCGAGGAGTACAATGAGCAGTTCTTC. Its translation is CASSPRSEEYNEQFF.